A selection of T cell receptor beta chains follows, all from one sample in a study of T-cell reconstitution after alpha-beta-depleted transplantation in children. One entry per CDR3 protein, called by TCRdb with MiXCR from the PCR reads. Among a few hundred thousand distinct CDR3 sequences listed, 10% to 15% were seen once. The starting material was PBMCs, mostly from graft donor cells, obtained 360 days after TCRalphabeta/CD19-depleted stem cell transplant. Every receptor here comes from a male patient between 10 and 17 years old who had a stem cell transplant for acute myeloid leukemia, so the T cells may come from the graft donor. The CDR3 runs from the conserved cysteine through the conserved F or W. A D gene is named only where the DNA matches it firmly. A row's size may be missing; if present it is once, few, many or a size class.

j_call | d_call | clone_size | v_call | cdr3_aa | cdr3_nt
TRBJ2-6 | . | . | TRBV5-1 | CASSLEAPSSGANVLTF | TGCGCCAGCAGCTTGGAGGCCCCAAGCTCTGGGGCCAACGTCCTGACTTTC
TRBJ2-3 | TRBD1 | few | TRBV15 | CATSTKTGPGQGTHTKDTQYF | TGTGCCACCAGCACCAAAACGGGACCGGGACAGGGGACCCACACAAAAGATACGCAGTATTTT
TRBJ2-1 | . | many | TRBV29-1 | CSVELPGPHNEQFF | TGCAGCGTTGAGCTTCCGGGACCCCACAATGAGCAGTTCTTC
TRBJ1-1 | . | many | TRBV12-3/TRBV12-4 | CASSWTGMNTEAFF | TGTGCCAGTTCCTGGACGGGAATGAACACTGAAGCTTTCTTT
TRBJ1-2 | . | . | TRBV5-1 | CASSLEPKGFVLYGYTF | TGCGCCAGCAGCTTGGAGCCGAAGGGCTTCGTACTCTATGGCTACACCTTC
TRBJ2-7 | TRBD2 | many | TRBV10-3 | CAISALAGSYEQYF | TGTGCCATCAGTGCCTTAGCGGGCTCCTACGAGCAGTACTTC
TRBJ1-1 | . | few | TRBV29-1 | CMVWRDTEAFF | TGCATGGTTTGGAGGGACACTGAAGCTTTCTTT
TRBJ2-7 | TRBD2 | . | TRBV7-3 | CASSLGRGLAGGDEQYF | TGTGCCAGCAGCTTAGGGAGAGGGCTAGCGGGAGGAGACGAGCAGTACTTC
TRBJ1-1 | TRBD1 | few | TRBV18 | CASSPGTGKIGTEAFF | TGTGCCAGCTCACCCGGGACAGGGAAGATAGGCACTGAAGCTTTCTTT
TRBJ2-5 | . | many | TRBV12-3/TRBV12-4 | CASSLTYMQETQYF | TGTGCCAGCAGTTTGACCTACATGCAAGAGACCCAGTACTTC
TRBJ2-1 | TRBD2 | many | TRBV10-3 | CAITDLAEPGLHEQFF | TGTGCCATCACCGACCTAGCGGAGCCTGGGCTTCATGAGCAGTTCTTC
TRBJ2-3 | . | many | TRBV5-1 | CASSRSSPTDTQYF | TGCGCCAGCAGCCGCTCTTCTCCCACAGATACGCAGTATTTT
TRBJ2-7 | TRBD2 | few | TRBV2 | CASCGLAVVYEQYF | TGTGCCAGCTGCGGACTAGCGGTGGTCTACGAGCAGTACTTC
TRBJ2-1 | TRBD2 | many | TRBV10-3 | CAISEGTRLAGSIIYNEQFF | TGTGCCATCAGTGAGGGTACGAGACTAGCGGGATCAATAATTTACAATGAGCAGTTCTTC
TRBJ2-7 | TRBD2 | . | TRBV29-1 | CSVVGLAGSDIKYEQYF | TGCAGCGTGGTAGGACTAGCGGGATCAGATATTAAATACGAGCAGTACTTC
TRBJ2-7 | TRBD1 | . | TRBV20-1 | CSAGDRATYEQYF | TGCAGTGCTGGAGACAGGGCAACCTACGAGCAGTACTTC
TRBJ2-7 | . | . | TRBV20-1 | CSARGLGLYNEVGQYF | TGCAGTGCTAGGGGCTTGGGACTCTATAACGAAGTGGGGCAGTACTTC
TRBJ2-1 | . | . | TRBV7-3 | CASSLGRSEQFF | TGTGCCAGCAGCTTAGGTAGAAGTGAGCAGTTCTTC
TRBJ2-2 | . | . | TRBV10-3 | CAIRETGNTGELFF | TGTGCCATCAGGGAGACAGGGAACACCGGGGAGCTGTTTTTT
TRBJ2-3 | TRBD1 | many | TRBV29-1 | CSARGRDRVTDTQYF | TGCAGCGCCCGGGGGCGGGACAGGGTCACAGATACGCAGTATTTT
TRBJ2-6 | . | many | TRBV5-5 | CASSLGRTGANVLTF | TGTGCCAGCAGCTTGGGCAGGACTGGGGCCAACGTCCTGACTTTC
TRBJ2-7 | . | few | TRBV4-1 | CASSQERAALGEQYF | TGCGCCAGCAGCCAAGAGCGAGCGGCCTTGGGTGAGCAGTACTTC
TRBJ2-3 | TRBD2 | . | TRBV2 | CASSAPGLASTDTQYF | TGTGCCAGCAGCGCCCCGGGACTAGCGAGCACAGATACGCAGTATTTT
TRBJ2-3 | . | few | TRBV29-1 | CSVDFVAPDTQYF | TGCAGCGTTGATTTCGTAGCGCCAGATACGCAGTATTTT
TRBJ1-5 | . | many | TRBV7-9 | CASSLFTGGYSNQPQHF | TGTGCCAGCAGCTTGTTTACGGGGGGGTATAGCAATCAGCCCCAGCATTTT
TRBJ2-6 | . | many | TRBV7-8 | CASSLRPISGANVLTF | TGTGCCAGCAGCCTTCGACCAATCTCTGGGGCCAACGTCCTGACTTTC
TRBJ2-2 | TRBD1 | many | TRBV7-2 | CASSPQGVTGELFF | TGTGCCAGCAGCCCACAGGGGGTCACCGGGGAGCTGTTTTTT
TRBJ2-5 | TRBD1 | . | TRBV28 | CASLGTGGQETQYF | TGTGCCAGCCTTGGGACAGGGGGCCAAGAGACCCAGTACTTC
TRBJ2-7 | TRBD2 | . | TRBV20-1 | CSAEREREYEQYF | TGCAGTGCTGAGCGGGAGAGGGAATACGAGCAGTACTTC
TRBJ2-5 | TRBD1 | many | TRBV5-1 | CASSLGTGRETQYF | TGCGCCAGCTCCCTGGGGACAGGGCGAGAGACCCAGTACTTC
TRBJ2-5 | TRBD1 | . | TRBV24-1 | CATSDLGTGGFQETQYF | TGTGCCACCAGTGACCTTGGGACAGGGGGTTTCCAAGAGACCCAGTACTTC
TRBJ2-5 | . | few | TRBV5-1 | CASSLVGTPQETQYF | TGCGCCAGCAGCTTGGTCGGGACACCGCAAGAGACCCAGTACTTC
TRBJ2-7 | TRBD1 | many | TRBV12-3/TRBV12-4 | CASSTTGQANEQYF | TGTGCCAGCAGCACAACGGGACAGGCAAATGAGCAGTACTTC
TRBJ2-1 | . | . | TRBV10-3 | CAISGLGGEQFF | TGTGCCATCAGTGGGCTAGGGGGAGAGCAGTTCTTC
TRBJ1-1 | TRBD1 | many | TRBV28 | CASSLENRGTEAFF | TGTGCCAGCAGTTTAGAGAACAGGGGGACTGAAGCTTTCTTT
TRBJ1-4 | . | . | TRBV12-3/TRBV12-4 | CASSSWEEKLFF | TGTGCCAGCAGTTCCTGGGAGGAAAAACTGTTTTTT
TRBJ2-7 | . | few | TRBV20-1 | CSASTSGLEQYF | TGCAGTGCTAGTACCTCGGGGCTAGAGCAGTACTTC
TRBJ1-5 | . | . | TRBV20-1 | CSASSSVRGLNQPQHF | TGCAGTGCTTCGTCGAGCGTTAGGGGACTCAATCAGCCCCAGCATTTT
TRBJ1-1 | . | . | TRBV12-3/TRBV12-4 | CASSLVRGGGTEAFF | TGTGCCAGCAGTTTAGTGCGGGGAGGGGGCACTGAAGCTTTCTTT
TRBJ1-1 | . | . | TRBV29-1 | CSVEVGGWTEAFF | TGCAGCGTTGAAGTGGGGGGATGGACTGAAGCTTTCTTT